These T cell receptor beta chains were read from a single sample in a study of cytomegalovirus exposure and HLA in healthy donors. Using immunoSEQ multiplex PCR, the repertoire was profiled, and TCRdb retains in-frame clones only, with some absent. The sample holds about 160,000 clones, 82% seen once. The sample was PBMCs. The receptors stem from a girl between 10 and 17 years old in good health and CMV-seropositive. Each CDR3 is given with its conserved first and last residue. Each record gives: J gene, clone size, D gene, V gene, CDR3 DNA, CDR3 protein. The D gene is left open where the match is weak. Only some rows state a clone size, as once, few, many or a class for expanded clones.

J: TRBJ1-1
size: .
D: .
V: TRBV4-3
DNA: TGCGCCAGCAGCCAAGAAGGAGAAGGAATGAACACTGAAGCTTTCTTT
CDR3: CASSQEGEGMNTEAFF

J: TRBJ2-7
size: .
D: TRBD1
V: TRBV18
DNA: TGTGCCAGCTCACCAGGTCAGGGGGCGCAGGTCGAGCAGTACTTC
CDR3: CASSPGQGAQVEQYF

J: TRBJ2-3
size: .
D: .
V: TRBV2
DNA: TGTGCCAGCAGTGGAACTAGGGCAGATACGCAGTATTTT
CDR3: CASSGTRADTQYF

J: TRBJ2-2
size: few
D: TRBD1
V: TRBV5-4
DNA: TGTGCCAGCAGCCCCGGGACAGTTAGAAGCACCGGGGAGCTGTTTTTT
CDR3: CASSPGTVRSTGELFF

J: TRBJ2-3
size: .
D: TRBD2
V: TRBV6-1
DNA: TGTGCCAGCTCTGTACGGACTAGCGGCCCAGATACGCAGTATTTT
CDR3: CASSVRTSGPDTQYF

J: TRBJ2-7
size: .
D: .
V: TRBV28
DNA: TGTGCCAGCAGTTTAGTGCGGGGTAGGTACGAGCAGTACTTC
CDR3: CASSLVRGRYEQYF

J: TRBJ2-5
size: .
D: TRBD2
V: TRBV5-1
DNA: TGCGCCAGCAGCTGGGGACTAGCGGGGGGGCTTGAGACCCAGTACTTC
CDR3: CASSWGLAGGLETQYF

J: TRBJ2-6
size: medium-sized
D: .
V: TRBV5-6
DNA: TGTGCCAGCCAGCGGAACACAGGGTACTCTGGGGCCAACGTCCTGACTTTC
CDR3: CASQRNTGYSGANVLTF

J: TRBJ2-5
size: .
D: .
V: TRBV2
DNA: TGTGCCAGCAGTGCACAGGGCCAAGAGACCCAGTACTTC
CDR3: CASSAQGQETQYF

J: TRBJ1-1
size: once
D: .
V: TRBV4-1
DNA: TGCGCCAGCAGCCAAGACCGGAACACTGAAGCTTTCTTT
CDR3: CASSQDRNTEAFF

J: TRBJ2-7
size: .
D: TRBD1
V: TRBV5-1
DNA: TGCGCCAGCACCCATCGCTCCGGACAGGGGGCCTTCCACGAGCAGTACTTC
CDR3: CASTHRSGQGAFHEQYF

J: TRBJ2-5
size: .
D: TRBD1
V: TRBV10-3
DNA: TGTGCCATCGGGCAGAGACAGGGTCAAGAGACCCAGTACTTC
CDR3: CAIGQRQGQETQYF

J: TRBJ2-7
size: .
D: TRBD2
V: TRBV28
DNA: TGTGCCAGCACCACGGGACTACAGAAAACCTACGAGCAGTACTTC
CDR3: CASTTGLQKTYEQYF

J: TRBJ1-1
size: .
D: TRBD1
V: TRBV2
DNA: TGTGCCAGCAGTGAAGAGGGGGCCGGTAACACTGAAGCTTTCTTT
CDR3: CASSEEGAGNTEAFF

J: TRBJ2-3
size: .
D: TRBD2
V: TRBV19
DNA: TGTGCCAGTAGTCTCGGACTAGCGGCTAGCACAGATACGCAGTATTTT
CDR3: CASSLGLAASTDTQYF

J: TRBJ2-7
size: few
D: TRBD1
V: TRBV2
DNA: TGTGCCAGCATCCAGGCAGGGGGCTACGAGCAGTACTTC
CDR3: CASIQAGGYEQYF

J: TRBJ1-2
size: .
D: .
V: TRBV15
DNA: TGTGCCACCAGCATTGAGACGGGACACCTTAACTATGGCTACACCTTC
CDR3: CATSIETGHLNYGYTF

J: TRBJ2-2
size: .
D: TRBD1
V: TRBV10-3
DNA: TGTGCCACCACGGACAGGGCCCCCGGGGAGCTGTTTTTT
CDR3: CATTDRAPGELFF

J: TRBJ2-7
size: .
D: TRBD2
V: TRBV27
DNA: TGTGCCAGCAGTTTAAGCGGGAGAGGGACCTACGAGCAGTACTTC
CDR3: CASSLSGRGTYEQYF

J: TRBJ1-2
size: .
D: TRBD1
V: TRBV29-1
DNA: TGCAGCGTCGGTACAGGGGGCGATGGCTACACCTTC
CDR3: CSVGTGGDGYTF

J: TRBJ1-1
size: .
D: .
V: TRBV28
DNA: TGTGCCAGCCAGGACTCCCCCGGGAACACTGAAGCTTTCTTT
CDR3: CASQDSPGNTEAFF

J: TRBJ1-1
size: .
D: .
V: TRBV5-1
DNA: TGCGCCAGCAGCCCGCGGCCGAACACTGAAGCTTTCTTT
CDR3: CASSPRPNTEAFF

J: TRBJ2-3
size: .
D: TRBD2
V: TRBV7-2
DNA: TGTGCCAGCAGCTTAGGGCCAGCGGGAGCGACAGATACGCAGTATTTT
CDR3: CASSLGPAGATDTQYF

J: TRBJ2-5
size: .
D: TRBD2
V: TRBV30
DNA: TGTGCCTGGAGTGCCTTACTAGCGGGGGCCCAAGAGACCCAGTACTTC
CDR3: CAWSALLAGAQETQYF

J: TRBJ2-3
size: .
D: .
V: TRBV7-8
DNA: TGTGCCAGCAGGGAGGGGAGAGGGGTCACAGATACGCAGTATTTT
CDR3: CASREGRGVTDTQYF

J: TRBJ1-3
size: .
D: TRBD1
V: TRBV30
DNA: TGTGCCTGGACGCGGGACAGGCCAGGAAACACCATATATTTT
CDR3: CAWTRDRPGNTIYF

J: TRBJ2-5
size: .
D: TRBD2
V: TRBV7-2
DNA: TGTGCCAGCAGCTTAGGTAGCGGGAGTGCAGAGACCCAGTACTTC
CDR3: CASSLGSGSAETQYF

J: TRBJ1-1
size: once
D: .
V: TRBV4-1
DNA: TGCGCCAGCAGCCCCCATCGGGGGAATGAAGCTTTCTTT
CDR3: CASSPHRGNEAFF

J: TRBJ1-2
size: .
D: .
V: TRBV6-5
DNA: TGTGCCAGCAGAAACCTCCGACCGGGTGGCTACACCTTC
CDR3: CASRNLRPGGYTF